Below, 30 T cell receptor beta chains from the same sample are listed, as sequenced in a study of STAT5B mutations in CD4+ large granular lymphocyte leukemia (dated by TCRdb to 2022 to 2024). Libraries were built with the immunoSEQ multiplex PCR assay. The table comes from immuneACCESS by way of TCRdb, which keeps in-frame sequences with V and J called. Part of the clones is missing from these tables; in studies checked, under half for an unresolved V gene and the rest for unknown reasons. Present in this sample are fewer than 25,000 clones, 65% to 85% of which were seen just once. Approximately 13% of the sample rests with the top ten. The sample consisted of CD4+ T cells from blood buffy coats. Receptors originate from a human donor in good health.

The chain joins TRBV13 to TRBJ1-4, with TRBD1 as a possible D gene (5 bases). The CDR3 runs to 15 residues. Trimming cost V 7 bases and J 4 bases, with 16 bases left between them. In germline, CDR1 is PRHDT, CDR2 FYEKMQ (reference sequence). The CDR3 spells CASTLRTGGNEKLFF. CDR3 nucleotide sequence: TGTGCCAGCACCCTTCGCACAGGAGGTAATGAAAAACTGTTTTTT.

The V and J genes are TRBV7-2 and TRBJ2-5, with 7 bases aligning to TRBD2. CDR1 is SGHTA and CDR2 is FQGNSA in the germline V gene. This CDR3 contains 17 residues. After removal of 5 bases from V and 3 bases from J, the junction contained 15 bases not matched to a gene. For the CDR3, the DNA is TGTGCCAGCAGCCTAGTAGCAGGCGGGAGAGCTGAAGAGACCCAGTACTTC. Its translation is CASSLVAGGRAEETQYF.

The sample holds one count of this clone. This CDR3 is CASSAGQGIGHSYEQYF. For the CDR3, the DNA is TGCGCCAGCAGCGCCGGCCAAGGGATTGGCCACTCCTACGAGCAGTACTTC. V gene TRBV4-1 combines with J gene TRBJ2-7, with no clear D. Germline CDR1 and CDR2: MGHRA and YSYEKL. Trimming shortened V by 5 bases and J by 0 bases, and 20 bases separated the two germline ends. The CDR3 sequence is 17 residues long.

This chain connects TRBV29-1 to TRBJ2-7, with D possibly matching TRBD1 (6 bases). Germline CDR1 SQVTM, CDR2 ANQGSEA. V was trimmed by 7 bases and J by 2 bases, leaving 12 bases between them. The CDR3 runs 12 residues. The CDR3 sequence: CSGMDSAYEQYF. The CDR3 DNA is TGCAGCGGGATGGACAGCGCCTACGAGCAGTACTTC.

The chain carries TRBV9 and TRBJ2-3, with 11 positions matching TRBD2. The CDR3 covers 21 residues. From germline, CDR1 is SGDLS and CDR2 YYNGEE. Trimming cost V 3 bases and J 1 base; bases outside gene matches: 19. This chain's CDR3 is CASSATSTSGTSGRRTDTQYF. CDR3 coding DNA: TGTGCCAGCAGCGCAACCAGTACCTCCGGGACTAGCGGAAGACGCACAGATACGCAGTATTTT.

This rearrangement joins TRBV9 to TRBJ2-1; 9 bases are shared with TRBD2. V lost 7 bases, J lost 8 bases, and 10 bases stayed unmatched. CDR3 size: 14 residues. Germline assignment: CDR1 SGDLS and CDR2 YYNGEE. DNA of the CDR3: TGTGCCAGCGCCCCCAGGGTAGCGGGAGATGAGCAGTTCTTC. It codes for CASAPRVAGDEQFF. Supplemented by reference TRBV9 and TRBJ2-1, the full variable domain reads DSGVTQTPKHLITATGQRVTLRCSPRSGDLSVYWYQQSLDQGLQFLIQYYNGEERAKGNILERFSAQQFPDLHSELNLSSLELGDSALYFCASAPRVAGDEQFFGPGTRLTVL.

The chain joins TRBV6-1 to TRBJ1-2; D may be TRBD1 (5 bases). Trimming removed 1 base at V and 1 base at J, with 16 bases between. The CDR3 contains 17 residues. Germline CDR1 MNHNS, CDR2 SASEGT. CDR3 in DNA: TGTGCCAGCAGTGAAGTCGGTAACAGGCTACTTAACTATGGCTACACCTTC. It codes for CASSEVGNRLLNYGYTF.

The genes are TRBV19 and TRBJ2-7; TRBD2 might be the D (7 bases). CDR1 is LNHDA and CDR2 is SQIVND in the germline V gene (reference sequence). Trimming stripped 6 bases from V and 3 bases from J, with 18 bases between. This CDR3 has 15 amino acids. Here the CDR3 DNA reads TGTGCCAGTAGCCCTACCGGGGGGCTCTACTACGAGCAGTACTTC. This codes for CASSPTGGLYYEQYF.

This clone was detected once. This chain links TRBV9 with TRBJ2-3; D gene unclear. The length of the CDR3 is 14 residues. V was pared by 4 bases and J by 2 bases, with 11 bases between. Germline values: CDR1 SGDLS, CDR2 YYNGEE. This CDR3 is CASSPSPATDTQYF. CDR3 coding DNA: TGTGCCAGCAGCCCCAGCCCAGCCACAGATACGCAGTATTTT.

Here the CDR3 reads CASRTTGRSYGYTF. The CDR3 DNA is TGTGCCAGCAGGACGACAGGGCGTTCCTATGGCTACACCTTC. The rearrangement links TRBV28 to TRBJ1-2; 7 nucleotides line up with TRBD1. The CDR3 spans 14 residues. The V gene end was trimmed by 6 bases and the J gene end by 4 bases; junction bases not matched to a gene: 8. Germline V CDR1 and CDR2: MDHEN, SYDVKM.

The chain links TRBV2 to TRBJ1-4; D not certain. This CDR3 region has 14 residues. Trimming shortened V by 6 bases and J by 3 bases, and 11 bases separated the two germline ends. CDR1 SNHLY and CDR2 FYNNEI come from the germline V gene. CDR3 residues: CASRQDSSNEKLFF. In DNA, the CDR3 is TGTGCCAGCAGGCAGGACTCTTCTAATGAAAAACTGTTTTTT.

The gene calls are TRBV5-4 and TRBJ1-1; D may be TRBD1 (5 bases). Germline lookup yields CDR1 SGHNT and CDR2 YYREEE (reference sequence). CDR3 length equals 15 residues. V lost 2 bases and J 0 bases, leaving 11 bases between the germline ends. For the CDR3, the DNA is TGTGCCAGCAGCTTAGCAGGGTTCATGAACACTGAAGCTTTCTTT. This codes for CASSLAGFMNTEAFF.

The rearrangement uses TRBV18 and TRBJ1-3; D might be TRBD1 (5 bases). This CDR3 contains 19 residues. The germline V gene encodes CDR1 KGHSH and CDR2 LQKENI. V lost 6 bases and J 0 bases, leaving 24 bases between the germline ends. For the CDR3, the DNA is TGTGCCAGCTCCGAAAATTCACCGGGACGAGGGAGCTCTGGAAACACCATATATTTT. Protein: CASSENSPGRGSSGNTIYF.

V and J are TRBV27 and TRBJ2-5, with 12 bases aligning to TRBD2. In germline, CDR1 is MNHEY, CDR2 SMNVEV (reference sequence). J gave up 0 bases and V 7 bases, and 6 bases lay outside the gene matches. CDR3 size: 16 residues. CDR3 nucleotides: TGTGCCAGCAAACGGACTAGCGGGAAGTACCAAGAGACCCAGTACTTC. The encoded protein is CASKRTSGKYQETQYF.

The CDR3 DNA sequence: TGTGCCATCAGAGGAGAACAGGGGGCGGACCTCTCTGGGGCCAACGTCCTGACTTTC. Translation gives CAIRGEQGADLSGANVLTF. The rearrangement links TRBV10-3 to TRBJ2-6, with 9 nucleotides matching TRBD1. The length of the CDR3 is 19 residues. Germline trimming cut 6 bases from V and 0 bases from J; bases unmatched to any gene: 12. Germline CDR1 ENHRY, CDR2 SYGVKD.

This CDR3 reads CASSSSRYEQYF. CDR3 bases: TGTGCCAGCAGCTCGAGCCGCTACGAGCAGTACTTC. V usage is TRBV7-2 and J usage is TRBJ2-7; D is ambiguous. In germline, CDR1 is SGHTA, CDR2 FQGNSA. This CDR3 spans 12 amino acids. Trimming shortened V by 4 bases and J by 3 bases, and 7 bases separated the two germline ends.

For the CDR3, the DNA is TGTGCCAGCAGCCAAGCAGGACTAGCGGGAGTAGGGACAGATACGCAGTATTTT. It translates to CASSQAGLAGVGTDTQYF. The rearrangement uses TRBV4-2 and TRBJ2-3; 13 bases map to TRBD2. The germline CDR1 and CDR2 sequences are LGHNA and YNFKEQ. The J segment lost 3 bases and the V segment lost 1 base, leaving 7 bases of the junction unmatched. This CDR3 has 18 residues.

This chain connects TRBV6-1 to TRBJ2-1; 10 nucleotides match TRBD2. The germline V gene encodes CDR1 MNHNS and CDR2 SASEGT. CDR3 length: 15 amino acids. V dropped 4 bases and J dropped 9; count of bases not matched to a gene: 9. Written as DNA, the CDR3 is TGTGCCAGCAGTGCCCCTAGCGGGAGACGCGGTGAGCAGTTCTTC. It translates to CASSAPSGRRGEQFF.

The chain couples TRBV6-4 to TRBJ1-2, with TRBD1 as a possible D gene (5 bases). Per the germline V gene, CDR1 is MRHNA and CDR2 is SNTAGT. Trimming shortened V by 3 bases and J by 7 bases, and 12 bases separated the two germline ends. This CDR3 comprises 13 residues. For the CDR3, the DNA is TGTGCCAGCAGTGAAAGGGGAGGAGGTGGCTACACCTTC. Protein product: CASSERGGGGYTF.

The genes are TRBV5-6 and TRBJ1-5, with D perhaps matching TRBD1 (5 bases). The V gene lost 3 bases and the J gene lost 5 bases, with 21 bases spanning the gap. Germline lookup yields CDR1 SGHDT and CDR2 YYEEEE. The CDR3 covers 17 residues. The CDR3, as DNA: TGTGCCAGCAGCTCCTCAAGGGACGGCCGTGAGGATCAGCCCCAGCATTTT. Protein sequence: CASSSSRDGREDQPQHF.

The rearrangement uses TRBV29-1 and TRBJ2-1; D is ambiguous. Trimming cost V 4 bases and J 5 bases, with 12 bases left between them. Per the germline V gene, CDR1 is SQVTM and CDR2 is ANQGSEA. The CDR3 length is 13 residues. The CDR3 DNA reads TGCAGCGTTGCGCGAGGCTTAGACAATGAGCAGTTCTTC. Its protein product is CSVARGLDNEQFF.

This chain uses TRBV5-5 with TRBJ2-3; D is perhaps TRBD1 (5 bases). Trimming removed 2 bases from V and 6 bases from J, with 25 bases in between. The CDR3 totals 18 residues. Germline V lookup: CDR1 SGHKS, CDR2 YYEKEE (reference sequence). The CDR3 protein is CASSFRVGLVGARDTQYF. The CDR3 nucleotides read TGTGCCAGCAGCTTCAGGGTCGGCCTGGTAGGGGCAAGGGATACGCAGTATTTT.

V gene TRBV10-3 combines with J gene TRBJ2-1, with 12 positions matching TRBD2. The germline V gene has CDR1 ENHRY and CDR2 SYGVKD. V lost 7 bases to trimming and J lost 9 bases; unmatched junction nucleotides: 7. This CDR3 is 14 amino acids long. CDR3 DNA sequence: TGTGCCATCAAGGGGGAACTAGCGGGAGGTGAGCAGTTCTTC. Translation gives CAIKGELAGGEQFF.

V is TRBV30 and J is TRBJ2-5; a possible D gene is TRBD2 (5 bases). The CDR3 runs to 15 residues. Germline loops: CDR1 GTSNPN, CDR2 SVGIG (reference sequence). Trimming shortened V by 0 bases and J by 5 bases, and 16 bases separated the two germline ends. CDR3 in amino acids: CAWSVGTRFGETQYF. In DNA, the CDR3 is TGTGCCTGGAGTGTCGGAACTAGATTCGGGGAGACCCAGTACTTC.

This sequence joins TRBV29-1 and TRBJ2-1; D is perhaps TRBD1 (5 bases). The CDR3 covers 13 residues. Germline CDR1 is SQVTM and CDR2 is ANQGSEA. V dropped 1 base and J dropped 5 bases, with 9 bases sitting between them. CDR3 amino acids: CSVEGQGNNEQFF. DNA of the CDR3: TGCAGCGTTGAAGGTCAGGGCAACAATGAGCAGTTCTTC.

The V call is TRBV6-6, the J call TRBJ2-7; maybe TRBD2 (6 bases). Trimming stripped 0 bases from V and 2 bases from J, with 8 bases between. The CDR3 runs to 14 residues. Germline lookup yields CDR1 MNHNY and CDR2 SVGAGI (reference sequence). The CDR3 region has the DNA TGTGCCAGCAGTTACTCGGCGGGGACCTACGAGCAGTACTTC. It encodes CASSYSAGTYEQYF.

In this sample, this clone turned up a few times. The V and J genes are TRBV5-6 and TRBJ2-6, with D tentatively TRBD2 (6 bases). Trimming left V 5 bases short and J 2 bases short, with 11 bases between. Germline CDR1 SGHDT, CDR2 YYEEEE. The CDR3 extends over 15 amino acids. CDR3: CASRLGGAGANVLTF. CDR3 coding DNA: TGTGCCAGCAGGTTAGGAGGGGCTGGGGCCAACGTCCTGACTTTC.

The V and J genes are TRBV27 and TRBJ1-2; D is undetermined. Germline assignment: CDR1 MNHEY and CDR2 SMNVEV (reference sequence). V lost 3 bases and J 5 bases, leaving 10 bases between the germline ends. The CDR3 runs to 13 residues. For the CDR3, the DNA is TGTGCCAGCAGTTTTACGAAGGAATATGGCTACACCTTC. It codes for CASSFTKEYGYTF.

Only one count was recorded for this clone. This chain links TRBV5-5 with TRBJ1-2; TRBD1 agrees at 7 bases. CDR3 length: 15 residues. With V trimmed by 0 bases and J by 7 bases, 9 bases remained unmatched. Germline V CDR1 and CDR2: SGHKS, YYEKEE (reference sequence). This chain's CDR3 is CASSLDGTGAGGYTF. As DNA, the CDR3 is TGTGCCAGCAGCTTGGATGGCACAGGGGCAGGTGGCTACACCTTC.

This sequence joins TRBV10-3 and TRBJ2-4; TRBD1 might be the D (5 bases). CDR1 and CDR2 (germline): ENHRY, SYGVKD. This CDR3 region has 15 residues. V shed 2 bases and J shed 2 bases, with 10 bases lying between them. This CDR3 reads CAISEGAVTKNIQYF. As DNA, the CDR3 is TGTGCCATCAGTGAGGGGGCCGTAACCAAAAACATTCAGTACTTC.